What follows is one T cell receptor (beta chain) and its context. These data are taken from a study of blood T cell repertoires in COVID-19. Study-level background: Italy, Spain and the United States were the sources of the convalescent and acute COVID-19 samples. PBMCs, B-cell-depleted T cells, or T cells were the source of the cDNA or gDNA that made up the material.

Germline trimming cut 4 bases from V and 5 bases from J; bases unmatched to any gene: 6. This CDR3 is built from 15 residues. From germline, CDR1 is SGHAT and CDR2 FQNNGV. Original processing methods: Scientists estimated how many nucleated cells there were by amplifying reference gene primers. Only in-frame clones appear in the TCRdb table, and some are missing; sequencing was by immunoSEQ multiplex PCR. The V and J calls and clone size were taken over from that table, and D and trimming were inferred from the DNA. The sample lists tens of thousands of clones, around 84% occurring once. The rearrangement joins TRBV11-2 to TRBJ2-2; the match to TRBD2 covers 8 bases. Sequencing was performed on peripheral blood. This clonotype originated in a middle-aged man with active COVID-19. The CDR3 here is CASSSSGGPTGELFF. In DNA form, the CDR3 reads TGTGCCAGCAGCTCCTCGGGAGGGCCGACCGGGGAGCTGTTTTTT. Supplemented by reference TRBV11-2 and TRBJ2-2, the full variable domain reads EAGVAQSPRYKIIEKRQSVAFWCNPISGHATLYWYQQILGQGPKLLIQFQNNGVVDDSQLPKDRFSAERLKGVDSTLKIQPAKLEDSAVYLCASSSSGGPTGELFFGEGSRLTVL.